This T cell receptor beta chain comes out of a study of T cell responses to AZD1222 COVID-19 vaccine (dated by TCRdb to the early 2020s). As for the study more broadly: TCR sequencing covered 233 trial participants: about 210 given two doses of AZD1222 and around 25 given two doses of MenACWY control vaccine. Trial participants were enrolled into age subgroups of 18-55, 56-69 and 70-plus years, which contained about 150, 27 and 61 TCR-sequenced participants, respectively.

The CDR3 regions of human TCRbeta chains were subjected to immunosequencing. The authors' pipeline ran thus. TCRs in the repertoires were matched against a reference library of SARS-CoV-2-specific TCRs that had been generated with the MIRA antigen-specificity platform. Breadth meant the fraction of unique TCRs that were SARS-CoV-2-associated, whereas depth meant the fraction of total T cells that were SARS-CoV-2-associated. Each spike-specific TCR was assigned to its reactive spike region and to a CD4 or CD8 class using the MIRA data. Log10-transformed breadth and depth values were compared by one-way ANOVA with Sidak's multiple comparisons tests. TCRdb took this table from immuneACCESS and kept in-frame rearrangements with V and J called. Such tables lack part of the clones; where checked against another copy, unresolved V genes explain under half of the gap, and the rest is unexplained. Clonal size and the V and J genes are those of that table, whereas D and trimming came from the DNA. Across this sample there are approximately 150,000 clones, with roughly 89% seen only once. In total, the top ten clones hold roughly 7.1% of the sample.

The time point label for this specimen denotes: about 28 days (+/-7) after the second vaccine dose. The treatment or condition label corresponds to: meningococcal conjugate vaccine given as trial control. Vaccinee samples came from UK trials COV001 and COV002, including a single-blind randomized controlled phase 2/3 trial of AZD1222 (ChAdOx1 nCoV-19) in healthy adults. For TCRbeta chain sequencing, PBMC samples from trial participants were taken at day 0 and at day 28 after the second dose. For this clone: Which antigen it targets is not known. The input lacks base qualities; no much larger clone sits a single base away.

What the work shows at the level of the full study, not this receptor alone: Because no samples from the day 14 peak response were available, repertoires could be characterized only after the peak T cell response. The vaccine-associated CD4 TCRs covered the entire spike protein, and the dominant responses fell in regions 160-218 and 743-854. Conclusions about previously exposed vaccinees are limited, since just 5 or 6 AZD1222 recipients were seropositive for SARS-CoV-2 at baseline. Most participants were white British and females outnumbered males, and the authors suggested that clonal diversity may have been underestimated. After two AZD1222 doses, spike-specific TCR breadth and depth were significantly higher than at day 0 and than in MenACWY recipients. In the small 56-69-year group, the increase in depth fell short of significance, most likely because of low power. Nearly half of unique spike-specific TCRs reportedly recognized epitopes outside regions mutated in the B.1.351 and B.1.1.7 variants.

The TCR sequence derives from an adult who received the MenACWY meningococcal vaccine as a control. Sequencing used peripheral blood, obtained 28 days after the second dose of the MenACWY control vaccine.

The bases are TGTGCCAGCAGCCTCTTCCAACTATCACCCCTCCACTTT. It translates to CASSLFQLSPLHF. The rearrangement joined TRBV7-3 to TRBJ1-6; no D gene is confidently identified. Including cysteine and phenylalanine, the CDR3 has 13 amino acids. This entry keeps only the CDR3 DNA: 39 bases, framed from base 1. Looking up the germline V gene yields CDR1 SGHTA and CDR2 FQGTGA. V is cut by 5 bases and J by 10 bases, and the space between the germline ends is 12 bases.